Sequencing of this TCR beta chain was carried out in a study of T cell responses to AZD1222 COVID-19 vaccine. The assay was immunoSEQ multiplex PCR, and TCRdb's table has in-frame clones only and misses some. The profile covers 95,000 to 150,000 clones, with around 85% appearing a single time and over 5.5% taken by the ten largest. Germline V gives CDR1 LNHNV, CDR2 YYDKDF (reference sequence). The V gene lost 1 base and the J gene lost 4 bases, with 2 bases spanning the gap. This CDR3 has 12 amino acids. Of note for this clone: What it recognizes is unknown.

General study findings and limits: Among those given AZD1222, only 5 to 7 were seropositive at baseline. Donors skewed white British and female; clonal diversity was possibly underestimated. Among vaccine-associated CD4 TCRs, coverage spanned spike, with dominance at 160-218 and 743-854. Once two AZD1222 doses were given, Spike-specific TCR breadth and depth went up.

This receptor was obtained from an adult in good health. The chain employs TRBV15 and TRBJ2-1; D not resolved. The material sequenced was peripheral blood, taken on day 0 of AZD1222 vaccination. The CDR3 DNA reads TGTGCCACCAGCAGAGGGTACAATGAGCAGTTCTTC. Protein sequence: CATSRGYNEQFF.